This T cell receptor beta chain was sequenced for a study of T-cell reconstitution after alpha-beta-depleted transplantation in children. The table lists this clonotype with many counts. Germline and junction disagree at one end, which may indicate a read error. The CDR3 has 14 amino acids. The V gene's germline CDR1 is SGHTA and CDR2 FQGNSA. As it was prepared, the TCRbeta library received unique molecular identifiers. TCRdb processed the PCR reads anew with MiXCR; each CDR3 protein has one entry. Of hundreds of thousands of distinct CDR3 sequences listed, over 9.5% were seen once; the top ten hold 2% to 2.5%.

The rearrangement joins TRBV7-2 to TRBJ2-2; 11 bases are a match to TRBD2. Specimen: PBMCs, collected before TCRalphabeta/CD19-depleted stem cell transplant. This clonotype was obtained from a child aged 2-15 years with inherited bone marrow failure, due to receive a stem cell transplant. This chain's CDR3 is CASSVAGGTGELFF. The CDR3 DNA sequence: TGTGCCAGCAGCGTAGCGGGAGGGACCGGGGAGCTGTTTTTT.